A selection of T cell receptor beta chains follows, all from one sample in a study of shared T cell receptors in the human thymus. This table comes from immunoSEQ multiplex PCR, and its TCRdb copy is limited to in-frame clones, with some not included. The sample holds about 730,000 clones; 70% to 90% are singletons and the top ten take around 0.0094%. These data were also reused for a study on human thymus T cells.

Sample: thymocytes. The source of these receptors is a girl under two years old with a congenital heart defect. Both conserved end residues are trimmed from each CDR3.

CDR3 | J | V
AGAITRGEGAQY | TRBJ2-5 | TRBV30
ASSFVGTEDGYT | TRBJ1-2 | TRBV5-1
ASSLVLWQGADGANVLT | TRBJ2-6 | TRBV5-6
ASSLVMRGSETNHTGELF | TRBJ2-2 | TRBV5-1
ASSPPGAGGSGYT | TRBJ1-2 | TRBV14
ASSWGQGTNSPLH | TRBJ1-6 | TRBV28
ASSVETRDRDSSYNEQF | TRBJ2-1 | TRBV5-1
AISAGSDNSPLH | TRBJ1-6 | TRBV10-3
ASSCQVCTEAF | TRBJ1-1 | TRBV11-2
ASSIREQRAGAGELF | TRBJ2-2 | TRBV19
ASSPRGGTGELF | TRBJ2-2 | TRBV14
ASSIVGQGEFEPQH | TRBJ1-5 | TRBV19
ASSSQRDRVHSPLH | TRBJ1-6 | TRBV7-6
ASSDSGVKQVSGNTIY | TRBJ1-3 | TRBV6-1
ASSVAKNGLGSRGFGSHNQPQH | TRBJ1-5 | TRBV9
ASSIVRGCNQPQH | TRBJ1-5 | TRBV19
ATKHSGSSGNTIY | TRBJ1-3 | TRBV7-2
ASESKKQGSGANVLT | TRBJ2-6 | TRBV19
ASSDKTGYTEAF | TRBJ1-1 | TRBV19
ASSLERVGHCTDTQY | TRBJ2-3 | TRBV5-5
ATSRPQTGVNSTDTQY | TRBJ2-3 | TRBV15
ASKKTSGGYSYEQY | TRBJ2-7 | TRBV9
ASRARAGHTEAF | TRBJ1-1 | TRBV6-6
ASSVEWGQGPPHQPQH | TRBJ1-5 | TRBV2
ASSLVTRGDNGYT | TRBJ1-2 | TRBV13
ATTVGHRLRPYSNQPQH | TRBJ1-5 | TRBV15
ATRGGDGYT | TRBJ1-2 | TRBV7-9
ASSFGDGTAGSGANVLT | TRBJ2-6 | TRBV7-2
ASSPWNTEAF | TRBJ1-1 | TRBV5-6
ASTPGYNTEAF | TRBJ1-1 | TRBV6-5
ASSIYRAGRPYNSPLH | TRBJ1-6 | TRBV19
ATSRDGPMRNTEAF | TRBJ1-1 | TRBV15
ASSPRDRRLLYGYT | TRBJ1-2 | TRBV28
ASSQVSPSRDRVAETQY | TRBJ2-5 | TRBV4-3
ASSSVDSPSVYEQY | TRBJ2-7 | TRBV5-1
ASSPTRDRGRVWSGQPQH | TRBJ1-5 | TRBV19
ASSLVEQGAGAF | TRBJ1-1 | TRBV28
ASSLLISGQPSSNTEAF | TRBJ1-1 | TRBV27
ASSSRDRGFGYT | TRBJ1-2 | TRBV28
ASSLGGATNEKLF | TRBJ1-4 | TRBV28
ASSPRRDVGTDQTYEQY | TRBJ2-7 | TRBV18
ASISTRQQAF | TRBJ1-1 | TRBV7-9
ASSIRGFGLYEQY | NA | TRBV19
ASSPGGTSYEQY | TRBJ2-7 | TRBV5-5
ASSSPERDYGYT | TRBJ1-2 | TRBV11-2
ASSLEDTQY | TRBJ2-3 | TRBV19
ASSRLNTEAF | TRBJ1-1 | TRBV23-1
ASSLDPPGTGSPSYT | TRBJ1-2 | TRBV7-2
ASSLGTGGTDTQY | TRBJ2-3 | TRBV5-6
ASSKRLAGTINEQF | TRBJ2-1 | TRBV27
ATSRDNRGYEQY | TRBJ2-7 | TRBV15
SVNKTGNEQY | TRBJ2-7 | TRBV29-1
ASSLERQADNQPQH | TRBJ1-5 | TRBV5-1
ASSCSGDRGNIQY | TRBJ2-4 | TRBV27
ASSSTGDSYEQY | TRBJ2-7 | TRBV14